The 7 T cell receptor beta chains presented below share a single source sample, sequenced in a study of T-cell reconstitution after alpha-beta-depleted transplantation in children. The authors prepared the TCRbeta library with unique molecular identifiers. TCRdb re-called the PCR reads through MiXCR, storing one row per CDR3 protein. Of roughly 500,000 distinct CDR3 sequences detected, approximately 16% appear once; the ten largest clones hold around 3.3%. This sample comprised PBMCs from the stem cell graft donor, obtained from the stem cell graft. These receptors all come from a human donor who donated a stem cell graft to a child with acute lymphoblastic leukemia.

This clonotype was seen a handful of times. The chain joins TRBV20-1 to TRBJ2-1; TRBD2 matches at 10 bases. The V and J ends lost 3 bases and 9 bases, in that order; junction bases with no gene match: 17. Germline V gene lookup returns CDR1 DFQATT and CDR2 SNEGSKA (reference sequence). The length of the CDR3 is 17 residues. CDR3 coding DNA: TGCAGTGCTAGGGACTCCCTAGCGGGAGCAGGGCAGAGTGAGCAGTTCTTC. Translating gives CSARDSLAGAGQSEQFF.

The chain employs TRBV18 and TRBJ2-3; D is possibly TRBD2 (5 bases). CDR1 and CDR2 from the germline V gene are KGHSH and LQKENI. The V and J ends lost 3 bases and 1 base respectively, with 11 bases between them. The CDR3 spans 15 residues. Here the CDR3 reads CASSPYEGGTDTQYF. Written as DNA, the CDR3 is TGTGCCAGCTCACCTTACGAGGGAGGCACAGATACGCAGTATTTT.

V is TRBV12-3 or TRBV12-4 and J is TRBJ1-1, with D hard to call. This CDR3 has 14 residues. Trimming pared 8 bases from V and 4 bases from J, leaving 17 bases between. This CDR3 reads CASSPLVRTTEAFF. CDR3 nucleotides: TGTGCCAGCTCCCCGCTTGTACGAACCACTGAAGCTTTCTTT.

This clonotype was seen a few times. The CDR3 DNA reads as TGTGCCAGCAGTCCGGTGGGCAGGGGGTCTGAAGCTTTCTTT. It translates to CASSPVGRGSEAFF. The chain recombines TRBV12-3 or TRBV12-4 with TRBJ1-1; 7 bases agree with TRBD1. This CDR3 comprises 14 residues. V trimming: 5 bases; J trimming: 6 bases; junction bases outside the gene matches: 9.

The chain carries TRBV24-1 and TRBJ2-3; D may match TRBD1 or TRBD2 (5 bases each). CDR3 length: 15 amino acids. Germline values: CDR1 KGHDR, CDR2 SFDVKD. Deletions cut 4 bases from V and 1 base from J, with 11 bases between. The CDR3 region has the DNA TGTGCCACCAGTGAACCGGGACCCCGCACAGATACGCAGTATTTT. This sequence encodes CATSEPGPRTDTQYF.

This clonotype was found a few times. The chain employs TRBV6-2 or TRBV6-3 and TRBJ1-5; TRBD1 might be the D (5 bases). This CDR3 is built from 17 residues. The germline V and J ends were trimmed by 0 bases and 8 bases, with 20 bases remaining between them. Germline V gene sequence: CDR1 MNHEY, CDR2 SVGEGT. The DNA for the CDR3 is TGTGCCAGCAGTTACTCGAATCCGGGGGTCCTTTTGAAGCCCCAGCATTTT. This codes for CASSYSNPGVLLKPQHF.

The chain carries TRBV6-5 and TRBJ2-1, with TRBD2 identical over 10 bases. Losses at the gene ends were 4 bases for V and 8 bases for J; bases not matched to a gene: 8. Looked up from germline, CDR1 is MNHEY and CDR2 is SVGAGI. The CDR3 runs to 15 residues. The CDR3 reads CASSWLAGEFDEQFF. In DNA, the CDR3 is TGTGCCAGCAGTTGGCTAGCGGGAGAATTTGATGAGCAGTTCTTC.